These 4 T cell receptor beta chains came from one sample sequenced in a study of technical replicates of blood from several donors (dated by TCRdb to 2017 to 2019). The library was obtained by the immunoSEQ multiplex PCR assay. Drawn from immuneACCESS, this table holds only the in-frame rearrangements with V and J called that TCRdb kept. Clones are partly lost; checked studies trace under half to an unresolved V gene and leave the rest unexplained. The sample table records approximately 50,000 clones; around 95% of these occur just once. Approximately 0.2% of the sample is held by the ten biggest clonotypes. The sample taken for sequencing was T cells isolated from PBMCs. These receptors all stem from a human donor in good health.

The chain links TRBV7-9 to TRBJ2-4; 7 bases agree with TRBD2. There are 18 residues in the CDR3. V shed 1 base and J 1 base; nucleotides not matched to a gene: 10. From germline, CDR1 is SEHNR and CDR2 FQNEAQ (reference sequence). CDR3 in amino acids: CASSLVPVAGVAKNIQYF. CDR3 bases: TGTGCCAGCAGCTTAGTCCCAGTGGCGGGAGTGGCCAAAAACATTCAGTACTTC. Together with reference TRBV7-9 and TRBJ2-4, the CDR3 gives the full variable domain: DTGVSQNPRHKITKRGQNVTFRCDPISEHNRLYWYRQTLGQGPEFLTYFQNEAQLEKSRLLSDRFSAERPKGSFSTLEIQRTEQGDSAMYLCASSLVPVAGVAKNIQYFGAGTRLSVL.

This clone has just a few counts. This rearrangement joins TRBV7-9 to TRBJ1-2; no definite D call. The V gene lost 1 base and the J gene lost 7 bases, with 13 bases spanning the gap. The CDR3 is made up of 14 amino acids. Germline CDR1 SEHNR, CDR2 FQNEAQ (reference sequence). The CDR3 DNA follows: TGTGCCAGCAGCTTAGAATCAGGCCCAGGTGGCTACACCTTC. Translation gives CASSLESGPGGYTF.

The chain carries TRBV29-1 and TRBJ1-2, with TRBD1 identical over 7 bases. After removal of 7 bases from V and 1 base from J, the junction contained 12 bases not matched to a gene. The CDR3 covers 15 residues. Looked up from germline, CDR1 is SQVTM and CDR2 is ANQGSEA. The CDR3 region has the DNA TGCAGCGCGGACAGGAGCAACGCCGATAACTATGGCTACACCTTC. It codes for CSADRSNADNYGYTF.

The V and J genes are TRBV11-2 and TRBJ1-4, with D unclear. Germline-derived CDR1 and CDR2 are SGHAT and FQNNGV. The CDR3 is made up of 12 amino acids. Trimming took 8 bases from V and 7 from J, leaving 11 bases between them. CDR3 sequence: CASALGGEKLFF. The CDR3 DNA reads TGTGCCAGCGCGTTGGGAGGTGAAAAACTGTTTTTT. Full variable domain (rest looked up from reference TRBV11-2 and TRBJ1-4): EAGVAQSPRYKIIEKRQSVAFWCNPISGHATLYWYQQILGQGPKLLIQFQNNGVVDDSQLPKDRFSAERLKGVDSTLKIQPAKLEDSAVYLCASALGGEKLFFGSGTQLSVL.